This TCR beta chain was sequenced during a study of OX40 agonist ivuxolimab in advanced cancers. Study overall: Head and neck, renal cell, melanoma or hepatocellular carcinoma were the cancers that dose-escalation patients had. A male proportion of around 86% was recorded, with mean age around 64 years and range 23 to 79.

Trimming cost V 2 bases and J 0 bases, with 11 bases left between them. From germline, CDR1 is MNHEY and CDR2 SMNVEV (reference sequence). CDR3 size: 15 residues. The assay was immunoSEQ multiplex PCR, and TCRdb's table has in-frame clones only and misses some. In the table there are approximately 82,000 clones, around 90% of which are singletons. Notes on this clone: The antigen is not known.

Study-wide results and caveats: Several nonresponders also turned out to have low normalized T-cell clonal expansion. Both blood CD4+ and CD8+ T cells showed clonal growth by week 6 at 0.1 to 3.0 mg/kg.

Sequencing used CD4+ or CD8+ T cells sorted from blood, obtained in a trial of the OX40 agonist ivuxolimab. The clonotype comes from an adult with an advanced solid tumor such as melanoma, head and neck, liver or kidney cancer. The chain combines TRBV27 with TRBJ2-7; the D gene is possibly TRBD2 (5 bases). In nucleotides, the CDR3 is TGTGCCAGCAGTTTAGAGGGCCGTAGCTCCTACGAGCAGTACTTC. Translated: CASSLEGRSSYEQYF.